This T cell receptor (beta chain) derives from a study of T cells after yellow fever vaccination. Making TCR cDNA involved 5'RACE template switching, which added UMIs and a universal primer site. TCRdb analysed the 5' RACE reads with MiXCR anew, one entry per CDR3 protein. The sample lists some 350,000 distinct CDR3 sequences, about 6.2% occurring once. This clonotype was seen repeatedly, ten times or more. Its antigen is unknown. Study results and limitations: High-abundance clonotypes from the bulk population could contaminate FACS-sorted repertoires. Weaker overall was a secondary response that nonetheless peaked faster, on day 5 versus 15. Detected again after the booster were most primary-vaccination clones, at about 96% CD4 and approximately 85% CD8.

Specimen: PBMCs, collected 5 days after the yellow fever booster vaccination. This receptor was obtained from a man younger than 40 who received the YFV17D yellow fever vaccine.

This CDR3 reads CASSQLRGHEQYF. Here the CDR3 DNA reads TGTGCCAGCAGCCAACTTCGAGGCCACGAGCAGTACTTC. The J gene is TRBJ2-7, the V gene TRBV7-9; no reliable D call. The CDR3 totals 13 residues. Trimming cost V 5 bases and J 5 bases, with 13 bases left between them. Germline values: CDR1 SEHNR, CDR2 FQNEAQ (reference sequence).